Listed here is a single TCR beta chain. The data belong to a study of blood T cell repertoires in COVID-19. Background on the study: PBMCs, B-cell-depleted T cells, or T cells were the source of the cDNA or gDNA that made up the material.

As processed by the authors: Amplified reference gene primers provided the basis for estimating nucleated cell counts. TCRdb's table, derived via immunoSEQ multiplex PCR, lists solely in-frame clones and lacks some. V, J and clone size derive from that table, while D and trimming were established from the DNA sequence. The table records some 400,000 clones, approximately 89% of them present only once. Trimming shortened V by 10 bases and J by 2 bases, and 14 bases separated the two germline ends. Germline V gene data show CDR1 as MNHEY and CDR2 as SVGAGI. This CDR3 is built from 13 residues. This study enrolled people aged 18 to 89 from under 25 US geographic areas. Cohort 3 recovery required two negative PCRs, clearance, or symptom resolution.

The origin of this receptor is a woman younger than 45 who had recovered from COVID-19. This chain links TRBV6-5 with TRBJ1-2; D possibly corresponds to TRBD1 (5 bases). Specimen: PBMCs or T cells enriched from blood (not recorded which). The CDR3 nucleotides are TGTGCCACCCACTCCCCAGGGAACTATGGCTACACCTTC. Protein product: CATHSPGNYGYTF.